The next 22 T cell receptor beta chains were all read from a single sample in a study of tissue T cells after allogeneic stem cell transplantation. The method was immunoSEQ multiplex PCR; TCRdb's version includes in-frame clones alone and lacks a portion of them. This table holds roughly 45,000 clones, 65% to 80% found once. Sequencing was done on a sample of sorted cells pooled from one or two spleens. These receptors were taken from a pool of C57BL/6 mice in good health.

Points on this clone: Genes and germline are mouse. The CDR3 end falls 1 residue outside the read, so it is completed with the germline J gene. Different DNA sequences within this sample yield the same CDR3. This chain links TRBV5 with TRBJ1-3; the D gene is possibly TRBD1 (5 bases). V shed 4 bases and J shed 0 bases, with 10 bases lying between them. Germline V gives CDR1 LGHNA, CDR2 YNLKQL (reference sequence). CDR3 length equals 15 residues. The covered CDR3 bases are TGTGCCAGCAGCCTAGGGACCGATTCTGGAAATACGCTCTAT. Translating gives CASSLGTDSGNTLY. The full CDR3 sequence reads CASSLGTDSGNTLYF.

The table lists this clone with a count of one. Gene names follow the mouse nomenclature. The missing CDR3 end, 1 residue past where the read stops, is filled in from the germline J gene. V usage is TRBV31 and J usage is TRBJ1-4; weak D call: TRBD1 (6 bases). CDR1 is GKSSPN, CDR2 SITVG, per germline. Between the trimmed V and J ends, which lost 1 base and 0 bases, there was a span of 9 bases. The CDR3 has 15 amino acids. This chain's CDR3 is CAWSRGQISNERLFF. The DNA read from the CDR3 is TGTGCCTGGAGTCGGGGACAAATTTCCAACGAAAGATTATTT.

To note about this clone: The gene names given are mouse names. Different DNA sequences within this sample yield the same CDR3. CDR3 bases read: TGTGCCAGCAGTGATGCGCATGAACAGTAC. Amino acids: CASSDAHEQY. The complete CDR3 protein is CASSDAHEQYF. The J gene is TRBJ2-7, the V gene TRBV13-3; unclear D gene. The read halts 1 residue ahead of the CDR3 end, with the missing end drawn from the germline J gene. Germline assignment: CDR1 NNHDY and CDR2 SYVADS. Trimming removed 0 bases at V and 5 bases at J, with 3 bases between. This CDR3 has 11 residues.

Points on this clone: Germline and genes: mouse. The read terminates 1 residue ahead of where the CDR3 ends, so the germline J gene completes it. The gene calls are TRBV12-1 and TRBJ2-3; the D call may be TRBD1 or TRBD2 (5 bases each). CDR3 length: 13 residues. Trimming shortened V by 0 bases and J by 6 bases, and 9 bases separated the two germline ends. Germline V gives CDR1 SGHSN, CDR2 HYEKVE. CDR3 protein: CASSLGRGETLYF. CDR3 bases read: TGTGCCAGCTCTCTCGGGAGGGGCGAAACGCTGTAT.

To note about this clone: Germline and genes: mouse. From the germline J gene comes the end of the CDR3, since the read stops 1 residue before it. This chain connects TRBV13-2 to TRBJ2-2; D is unresolved. The CDR3 is 14 amino acids. Per germline, CDR1 NNHNN and CDR2 SYGAGS (reference sequence). The V gene lost 2 bases and the J gene lost 0 bases, with 5 bases spanning the gap. CDR3 bases read: TGTGCCAGCGGTGAATGGGCAAACACCGGGCAGCTCTAC. Amino acid sequence: CASGEWANTGQLY. The whole CDR3 protein is CASGEWANTGQLYF.

Worth noting for this clone: Gene names and germline refer to mouse. Read sequence stops 1 residue before the CDR3 end, and the germline J gene provides the missing end. The chain recombines TRBV14 with TRBJ2-1; D unclear. The germline CDR1 and CDR2 sequences are SGHDT and FRDEAV. The CDR3 covers 11 residues. The V gene lost 1 base and the J gene lost 5 bases, with 1 base spanning the gap. The sequenced part of the CDR3 DNA is TGTGCCAGCAGTTTCGATGCTGAGCAGTTC. Amino acid sequence: CASSFDAEQF. The CDR3 in its entirety is CASSFDAEQFF.

On this clone: Mouse names are used for the genes. The read terminates 1 residue before the CDR3 end, so the remaining end is supplied by the germline J gene. The chain carries TRBV2 and TRBJ2-1; no clear D. The CDR3 has 13 amino acids. Looked up from germline, CDR1 is LGHNA and CDR2 is YSYQKL. Trimming removed 0 bases from V and 3 bases from J, with 3 bases in between. This chain's CDR3 is CASSQDLYAEQFF. CDR3 DNA (partial): TGTGCCAGCAGCCAAGACCTCTATGCTGAGCAGTTC.

Concerning this clone itself: Germline and genes here are mouse. The read finishes 1 residue shy of the CDR3 end, and the germline J gene is used to complete it. V is TRBV13-2 and J is TRBJ2-7, with D possibly being TRBD2 (7 bases). Between the trimmed V and J ends, which lost 0 bases and 6 bases, there was a span of 10 bases. Germline-derived CDR1 and CDR2 are NNHNN and SYGAGS (reference sequence). The CDR3 spans 13 residues. Here the CDR3 reads CASGDAWGAEQYF. The DNA read from the CDR3 is TGTGCCAGCGGTGATGCATGGGGGGCTGAACAGTAC.

This clone occurred a few times. Genes here carry mouse names. The read finishes 1 residue shy of the CDR3 end, and the germline J gene is used to complete it. The V and J genes are TRBV4 and TRBJ2-7; D possibly corresponds to TRBD1 (5 bases). The germline V gene encodes CDR1 LGHDT and CDR2 YNNKQL (reference sequence). The V and J ends lost 5 bases and 0 bases respectively, with 8 bases between them. There are 13 residues in the CDR3. The CDR3 protein is CASSPDNSYEQYF. Partial CDR3 DNA: TGTGCCAGCAGCCCGGACAACTCCTATGAACAGTAC.

On this clone: Genes here carry mouse names. The DNA ends 1 residue before the CDR3 does, and the rest of the CDR3 is filled in from the germline J gene. V usage is TRBV5 and J usage is TRBJ1-2; D possibly corresponds to TRBD1 (6 bases). Trimming cost V 0 bases and J 4 bases, with 12 bases left between them. The CDR3 has 15 residues. The V gene's germline CDR1 is LGHNA and CDR2 YNLKQL (reference sequence). This CDR3 is CASSQEWGQGSDYTF. Partial CDR3 DNA: TGTGCCAGCAGCCAAGAGTGGGGGCAGGGCTCCGACTACACC.

As to this clone: These gene names are mouse names. The CDR3 goes on 1 residue after the read ends, and that part is filled in from the germline J gene. The gene calls are TRBV5 and TRBJ2-3; 13 bases are shared with TRBD2. The V and J ends lost 3 bases and 3 bases, in that order; junction bases with no gene match: 3. This CDR3 comprises 16 residues. Germline V lookup: CDR1 LGHNA, CDR2 YNLKQL (reference sequence). The part of the CDR3 DNA that was read is TGTGCCAGCAGCCACCGGGACTGGGGGGGAGCAGAAACGCTGTAT. As protein: CASSHRDWGGAETLY. The full CDR3 is CASSHRDWGGAETLYF.

The table lists this clone with a count of one. The gene symbols are mouse symbols. The part of the CDR3 DNA that was read is TGTGCCAGCAGTCCAACAGATTATGAACAGTAC. Residues: CASSPTDYEQY. The whole CDR3 reads CASSPTDYEQYF. V is TRBV26 and J is TRBJ2-7; D not resolved. The read stops 1 residue short of the end of the CDR3; the missing end is completed from the germline J gene. V was cut by 4 bases and J by 4 bases, with 8 bases left in between. Germline CDR1 KGHPV, CDR2 FQNQEV (reference sequence). The CDR3 has 12 amino acids.

About this clone: Genes and germline are mouse. Coverage ceases 1 residue before the CDR3 finishes, and the germline J gene fills in the end. The chain links TRBV1 to TRBJ2-7; TRBD1 aligns across 9 bases. This CDR3 spans 15 amino acids. Trimming removed 0 bases from V and 3 bases from J; junction bases left unmatched: 3. CDR1 NSQYPW and CDR2 LRSPGD come from the germline V gene (reference sequence). CDR3 sequence: CTCSADRQGGYEQYF. CDR3 DNA, as far as it was read: TGCACCTGCAGTGCAGATCGACAGGGGGGCTATGAACAGTAC.

Points on this clone: Genes here carry mouse names. The sequence runs out 1 residue before the end of the CDR3; the remainder is reconstructed from the germline J gene. The J gene is TRBJ2-4, the V gene TRBV24; 7 nucleotides line up with TRBD1. Germline trimming cut 4 bases from V and 0 bases from J; bases unmatched to any gene: 4. Germline CDR1 KGHTA, CDR2 FRNEEI. CDR3 size: 15 residues. CDR3 DNA, as far as it was read: TGTGCCAGCAGTCCCGGGACAGCTAGTCAAAACACCTTGTAC. Translated: CASSPGTASQNTLY. The whole CDR3 protein is CASSPGTASQNTLYF.

Comments on this clone: Genes and germline come from the mouse. The read is 1 residue too short to cover the CDR3 end, so that end is filled in from the germline J gene. V is TRBV29 and J is TRBJ1-6, with TRBD1 identical over 7 bases. TRBJ1-6 is known as an ORF, though its function is uncertain. The germline V gene has CDR1 MSHET and CDR2 SYDVDS. This CDR3 contains 16 residues. V shed 5 bases and J 5 bases; nucleotides not matched to a gene: 9. The CDR3: CASSPYRQGDNSPLYF. The part of the CDR3 DNA that was read is TGTGCTAGCAGTCCCTATCGACAGGGAGATAATTCGCCCCTCTAC.

Details on this clone: The listed genes are named as in mouse. The read falls 1 residue short of the CDR3 end, and the missing part is taken from the germline J gene. This sequence joins TRBV3 and TRBJ2-3; D perhaps matches TRBD1 (6 bases). This CDR3 is built from 15 residues. Germline V gene lookup returns CDR1 SNHLY and CDR2 FYNGKV (reference sequence). Deletions cut 5 bases from V and 0 bases from J, with 12 bases between. CDR3 DNA, as far as it was read: TGTGCCAGCAGCCTACAGGGTCGTAGTGCAGAAACGCTGTAT. This translates into CASSLQGRSAETLY. The entire CDR3 protein reads CASSLQGRSAETLYF.

Concerning this clone itself: Genes and germline are mouse. The missing CDR3 end, 1 residue past where the read stops, is filled in from the germline J gene. The genes are TRBV15 and TRBJ2-4, with D maybe TRBD2 (6 bases). Trimming removed 6 bases from V and 0 bases from J, with 7 bases in between. This CDR3 has 13 residues. Germline lookup yields CDR1 SGHND and CDR2 FRSKSL. CDR3 sequence reads: CASRLGSQNTLYF. The DNA read from the CDR3 is TGTGCCAGCAGACTGGGTAGTCAAAACACCTTGTAC.

Worth noting for this clone: Mouse names are used for the genes. The CDR3 end falls 1 residue outside the read, so it is completed with the germline J gene. The chain combines TRBV13-2 with TRBJ2-1; TRBD2 matches 8 bases. Germline CDR1 and CDR2: NNHNN and SYGAGS (reference sequence). There are 16 residues in the CDR3. The ends lost 1 base at V and 0 bases at J; junction bases unmatched: 3. CDR3 in amino acids: CASGDRGGDNYAEQFF. The covered CDR3 bases are TGTGCCAGCGGTGATAGGGGGGGCGATAACTATGCTGAGCAGTTC.

Comment on this clone: The germline and genes are mouse ones. The read finishes 1 residue shy of the CDR3 end, and the germline J gene is used to complete it. The rearrangement uses TRBV16 and TRBJ1-4, with D unresolved. CDR1 and CDR2 from the germline V gene are SGHSA and FRNQAP. This CDR3 contains 15 residues. Trimming took off 4 bases at V and 0 bases at J, with 9 bases between the two ends. The part of the CDR3 DNA that was read is TGTGCAAGCAGCTCCCCTCAATTTTCCAACGAAAGATTATTT. It translates to CASSSPQFSNERLF. The full CDR3 is CASSSPQFSNERLFF.

Worth noting for this clone: Here the gene names and germline are mouse. The read finishes 1 residue shy of the CDR3 end, and the germline J gene is used to complete it. The V gene is TRBV20, the J gene TRBJ1-2, with TRBD1 matching 7 bases. Looked up from germline, CDR1 is GFQATS and CDR2 is STVNSAI. V lost 1 base to trimming and J lost 3 bases; unmatched junction nucleotides: 8. The CDR3 extends over 15 amino acids. The CDR3 DNA, read in part, is TGTGGTGCTAGGGGACAGGGTCAGAGAGACTCCGACTACACC. It specifies CGARGQGQRDSDYT. The CDR3 in full is CGARGQGQRDSDYTF. Based on the CDR3 plus reference TRBV20 and TRBJ1-2, the full variable domain is GALVYQYPRRTICKSGTSMRMECQAVGFQATSVAWYRQSPQKTFELIALSTVNSAIKYEQNFTQEKFPISHPNLSFSSMTVLNAYLEDRGLYLCGARGQGQRDSDYTFGSGTRLLVI.

This clone came up a few times. Gene names refer to mouse genes. With the read ending 1 residue before the CDR3 end, the germline J gene is used to fill in that end. This chain uses TRBV29 with TRBJ2-7; D perhaps matches TRBD1 (6 bases). Per the germline V gene, CDR1 is MSHET and CDR2 is SYDVDS. This CDR3 region has 12 residues. Trimming took off 8 bases at V and 1 base at J, with 9 bases between the two ends. Partial CDR3 DNA: TGTGCTAGCCAGGGGATGTCCTATGAACAGTAC. It specifies CASQGMSYEQY. The whole CDR3 sequence reads CASQGMSYEQYF.

A remark on this clone: Genes here carry mouse names. The read gets to within 1 residue of the CDR3 end, and the germline J gene fills in the rest. V gene TRBV3 combines with J gene TRBJ1-4, with 8 bases matching TRBD1. The V segment lost 4 bases and the J segment 3 bases; nucleotides outside the gene matches: 4. This CDR3 spans 15 amino acids. The germline CDR1 and CDR2 sequences are SNHLY and FYNGKV (reference sequence). Incomplete CDR3 DNA: TGTGCCAGCAGCTACACAGGGGGGACCAACGAAAGATTATTT. It encodes CASSYTGGTNERLF. The entire CDR3 sequence reads CASSYTGGTNERLFF.